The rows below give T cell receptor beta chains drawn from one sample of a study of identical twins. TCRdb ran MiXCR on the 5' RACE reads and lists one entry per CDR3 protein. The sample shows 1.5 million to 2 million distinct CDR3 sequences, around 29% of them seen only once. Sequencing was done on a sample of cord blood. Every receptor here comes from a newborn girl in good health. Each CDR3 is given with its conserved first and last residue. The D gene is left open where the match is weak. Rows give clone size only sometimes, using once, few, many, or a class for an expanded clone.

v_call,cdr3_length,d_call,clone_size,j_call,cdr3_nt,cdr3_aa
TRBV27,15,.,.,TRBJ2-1,TGTGCCAGCAGTTTATCCGCATCCCCCTACAATGAGCAGTTCTTC,CASSLSASPYNEQFF
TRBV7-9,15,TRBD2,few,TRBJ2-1,TGTGCCAGCAGCGCCCCTAGCGGGGGCTACAATGAGCAGTTCTTC,CASSAPSGGYNEQFF
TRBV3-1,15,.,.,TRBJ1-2,TGTGCCAGCAGCCAAGAGAGGGGCCCTAACTATGGCTACACCTTC,CASSQERGPNYGYTF
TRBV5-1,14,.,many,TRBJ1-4,TGCGCCAGCAGTCTGGGGTCTACTAATGAAAAACTGTTTTTT,CASSLGSTNEKLFF
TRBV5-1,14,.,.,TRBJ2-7,TGCGCCAGCAGCTTGGTACCGGGGAAGAACGAGCAGTACTTC,CASSLVPGKNEQYF
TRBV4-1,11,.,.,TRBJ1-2,TGCGCCAGCAGCCAAGAGACCGGCTACACCTTC,CASSQETGYTF
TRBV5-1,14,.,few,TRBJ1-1,TGCGCCAGCAGCTTGACCAGGGAAGACACTGAAGCTTTCTTT,CASSLTREDTEAFF
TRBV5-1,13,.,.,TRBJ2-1,TGCGCCAGCAACTTGGGTCCCCCCAATGAGCAGTTCTTC,CASNLGPPNEQFF
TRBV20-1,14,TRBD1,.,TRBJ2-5,TGCAGTGCTAGTTCTGGCAGGGGGCAAGAGACCCAGTACTTC,CSASSGRGQETQYF
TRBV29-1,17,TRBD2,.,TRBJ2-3,TGCAGCGTTGCCGGACATTGGCGGGAGGGCCGAACAGATACGCAGTATTTT,CSVAGHWREGRTDTQYF
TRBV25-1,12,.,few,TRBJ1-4,TGTGCCATCGGGGACGGTAATGAAAAACTGTTTTTT,CAIGDGNEKLFF
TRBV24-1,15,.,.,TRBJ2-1,TGTGCCACCAGTGATTTCGTGTCGCGGAACAATGAGCAGTTCTTC,CATSDFVSRNNEQFF
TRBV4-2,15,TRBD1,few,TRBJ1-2,TGTGCCAGCAGCCATCCGGCAGGGGGCGGCTATGGCTACACCTTC,CASSHPAGGGYGYTF
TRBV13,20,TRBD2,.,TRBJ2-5,TGTGCCAGCAGCCCTCGACTAGCGGGAGGGACTCCGTCCTTTCAAGAGACCCAGTACTTC,CASSPRLAGGTPSFQETQYF
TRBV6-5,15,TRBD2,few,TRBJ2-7,TGTGCCAGCAGTTGGCTAGCGGGAGGTTACAATGAGCAGTACTTC,CASSWLAGGYNEQYF
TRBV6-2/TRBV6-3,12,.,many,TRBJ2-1,TGTGCCAGCAGTTACCCAGACCATGAGCAGTTCTTC,CASSYPDHEQFF
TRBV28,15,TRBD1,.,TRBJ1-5,TGTGCCAGCAGTAGGGGGCACCACGCTTTTCAGCCCCAGCATTTT,CASSRGHHAFQPQHF
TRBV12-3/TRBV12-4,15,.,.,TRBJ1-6,TGTGCCAGCAGGCAGGAGGCATCCTATAATTCACCCCTCCACTTT,CASRQEASYNSPLHF
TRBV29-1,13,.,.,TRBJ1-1,TGCAGCGTTGAACCAGGGGAGAACACTGAAGCTTTCTTT,CSVEPGENTEAFF
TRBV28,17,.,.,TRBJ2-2,TGTGCCAGCAGTCCAAGAAGAACGGGGGACCTCACCGGGGAGCTGTTTTTT,CASSPRRTGDLTGELFF
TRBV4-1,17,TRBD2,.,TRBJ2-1,TGCGCCAGCAGCCCTGGACTAGCGGGAGTAATCACAGATACGCAGTTCTTC,CASSPGLAGVITDTQFF
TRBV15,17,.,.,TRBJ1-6,TGTGCCACCAGCAGAGGCGGCCCTAGCTCCTATAATTCACCCCTCCACTTT,CATSRGGPSSYNSPLHF
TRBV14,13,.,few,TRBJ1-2,TGTGCCAGCAGCCAAGTGGCAAAATATGGCTACACCTTC,CASSQVAKYGYTF
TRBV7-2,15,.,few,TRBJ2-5,TGTGCCAGCAGTCGTAGCCCCAACGTAAAAGAGACCCAGTACTTC,CASSRSPNVKETQYF
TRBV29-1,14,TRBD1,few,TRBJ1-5,TGCAGCGTTCGGGACGACAGGGCGGGTCAGCCCCAGCATTTT,CSVRDDRAGQPQHF
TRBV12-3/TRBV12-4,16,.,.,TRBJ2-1,TGTGCCAGCAGTTTATCCCGGGACCCCAAGGCGGGTGAGCAGTTCTTC,CASSLSRDPKAGEQFF
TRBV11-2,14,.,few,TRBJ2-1,TGTGCCAGCAGCTTGGTGACGGTCCAAAATGAGCAGTTCTTC,CASSLVTVQNEQFF
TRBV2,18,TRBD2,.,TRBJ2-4,TGTGCCAGCAGTGCGCCTAGCGGGGGTGATCTAGCCAAAAACATTCAGTACTTC,CASSAPSGGDLAKNIQYF
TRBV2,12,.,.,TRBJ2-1,TGTGCCAGCCGGGACACCTTTGGGGAGCAGTTCTTC,CASRDTFGEQFF
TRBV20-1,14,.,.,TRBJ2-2,TGCAGTGCTGGCCCGACTAGTAACACCGGGGAGCTGTTTTTT,CSAGPTSNTGELFF
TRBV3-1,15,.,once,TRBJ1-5,TGTGCCAGCAGCCAAGTGGCGGGGCCCGGACAGCCCCAGCATTTT,CASSQVAGPGQPQHF
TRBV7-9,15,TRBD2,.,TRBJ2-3,TGTGCCAGCAGCTTCTCTAGCGGGAGGGCTCATACGCAGTATTTT,CASSFSSGRAHTQYF
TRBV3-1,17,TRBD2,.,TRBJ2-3,TGTGCCAGCAGCCATCCCGGACTAGCGGGGGGGAAAGATACGCAGTATTTT,CASSHPGLAGGKDTQYF
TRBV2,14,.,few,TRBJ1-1,TGTGCCAGCAGTTCACCCGGGGGGAACACTGAAGCTTTCTTT,CASSSPGGNTEAFF
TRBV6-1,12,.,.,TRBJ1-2,TGTGCCACCAGATCAGTAGGGGACGGCTACACCTTC,CATRSVGDGYTF
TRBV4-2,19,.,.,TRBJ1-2,TGTGCCAGCAGCCAACCTTACGCTAGCCGGGACCGCCCGTTGTATGGCTACACCTTC,CASSQPYASRDRPLYGYTF
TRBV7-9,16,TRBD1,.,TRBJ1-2,TGTGCCAGCAGCGACCGGGACAGCCCAAGGAACTATGGCTACACCTTC,CASSDRDSPRNYGYTF
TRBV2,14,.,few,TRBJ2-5,TGTGCCAGCAGTGAGGTGACAGTCCGAGAGACCCAGTACTTC,CASSEVTVRETQYF
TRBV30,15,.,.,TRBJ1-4,TGTGCCTGGAGTGGCTACGGGGGAACTAATGAAAAACTGTTTTTT,CAWSGYGGTNEKLFF
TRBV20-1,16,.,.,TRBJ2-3,TGCAGTGCTAGAGTTAGAGGACTACTTCGCACAGATACGCAGTATTTT,CSARVRGLLRTDTQYF
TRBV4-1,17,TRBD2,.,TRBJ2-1,TGCGCCAGCAGCCAAGCCCTCTCTAGCGGGAGTCACAATGAGCAGTTCTTC,CASSQALSSGSHNEQFF
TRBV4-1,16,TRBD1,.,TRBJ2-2,TGCGCCAGCAGCCACCCGGGACAGGAGGTCACCGGGGAGCTGTTTTTT,CASSHPGQEVTGELFF
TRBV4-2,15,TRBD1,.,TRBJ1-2,TGTGCCAGCAGCCTCGGGACAGGGCATAACTATGGCTACACCTTC,CASSLGTGHNYGYTF
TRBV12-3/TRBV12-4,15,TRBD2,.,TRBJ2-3,TGTGCCAGCAGCTTGCGGGGGGGCCAAGGAGATACGCAGTATTTT,CASSLRGGQGDTQYF
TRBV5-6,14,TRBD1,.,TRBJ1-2,TGTGCCAGCAGCCGCTATGACAGGGGTCATGGCTACACCTTC,CASSRYDRGHGYTF
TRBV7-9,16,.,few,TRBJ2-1,TGTGCCAGCAGCTTAGGAACAGGGTACTGGTACAATGAGCAGTTCTTC,CASSLGTGYWYNEQFF
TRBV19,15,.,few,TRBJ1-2,TGTGCCAGTACCCCCGGGACCGCCTTATCCTATGGCTACACCTTC,CASTPGTALSYGYTF
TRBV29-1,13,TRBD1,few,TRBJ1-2,TGCAGCGGACTACAGGGGAGTAGGGATGGCTACACCTTC,CSGLQGSRDGYTF
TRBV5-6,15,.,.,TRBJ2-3,TGTGCCAGCAGCTTGGGGGCCCCCCGCGGAGATACGCAGTATTTT,CASSLGAPRGDTQYF
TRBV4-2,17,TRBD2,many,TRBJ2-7,TGTGCCAGCAGCCAAGAGTCACTAGCGGGTAGCTCCTACGAGCAGTACTTC,CASSQESLAGSSYEQYF
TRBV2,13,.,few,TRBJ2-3,TGTGCCCTACTAGACTCCAGCACAGATACGCAGTATTTT,CALLDSSTDTQYF
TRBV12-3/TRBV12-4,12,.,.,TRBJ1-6,TGTGCCAGCAGTATCAGGGGAACACCCCTCCACTTT,CASSIRGTPLHF
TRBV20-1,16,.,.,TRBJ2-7,TGCAGTGCCGAGGACTTTCTTCGAGCGTCCTACAATGAGCAGTACTTC,CSAEDFLRASYNEQYF
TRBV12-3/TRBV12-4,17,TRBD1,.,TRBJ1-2,TGTGCCAGCAGTTTTGTTCCGGGACAGGCAGCTAACTATGGCTACACCTTC,CASSFVPGQAANYGYTF
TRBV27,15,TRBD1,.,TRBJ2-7,TGTGCCAGCAGTGGACCGGGACAGGGCAGGTACGAGCAGTACTTC,CASSGPGQGRYEQYF
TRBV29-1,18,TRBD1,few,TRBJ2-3,TGCAGCGTCTCACTACGGACAGGGATCTTCCCCCCGACAGATACGCAGTATTTT,CSVSLRTGIFPPTDTQYF
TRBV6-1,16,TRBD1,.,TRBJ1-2,TGTGCCAGCAGGATCCTGGGACAGTCCTCTAACTATGGCTACACCTTC,CASRILGQSSNYGYTF
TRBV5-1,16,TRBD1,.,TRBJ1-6,TGCGCCAGCAGGACAGGGACAGGCTCCTATAATTCACCCCTCCACTTT,CASRTGTGSYNSPLHF
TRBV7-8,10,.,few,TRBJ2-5,TGTGCCACCCAACAAGAGACCCAGTACTTC,CATQQETQYF